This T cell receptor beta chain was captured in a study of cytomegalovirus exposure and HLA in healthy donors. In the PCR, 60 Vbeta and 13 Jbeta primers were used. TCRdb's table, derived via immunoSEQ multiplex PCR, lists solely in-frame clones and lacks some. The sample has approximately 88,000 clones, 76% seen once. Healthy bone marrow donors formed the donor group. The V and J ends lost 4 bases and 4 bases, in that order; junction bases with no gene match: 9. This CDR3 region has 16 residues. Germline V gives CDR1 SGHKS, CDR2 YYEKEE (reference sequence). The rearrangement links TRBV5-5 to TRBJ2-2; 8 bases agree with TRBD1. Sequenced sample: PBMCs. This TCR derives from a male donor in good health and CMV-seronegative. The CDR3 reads CASSSTGGPSTGELFF. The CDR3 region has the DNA TGTGCCAGCAGCAGCACAGGGGGGCCCTCCACCGGGGAGCTGTTTTTT.